This TCR beta chain was documented in a study of immune cell composition in non-small cell lung cancer. Study-wide findings and caveats: Smoking pack-years did not significantly correlate with tumour TCR-beta clonality. Squamous lung tumours showed higher top 10 clone scores and clonality than adenocarcinomas.

This clone turned up a few times. As yet, its antigen is unknown. Clones were sequenced by immunoSEQ multiplex PCR, and TCRdb holds only the in-frame ones, with some missing. The data show about 2,400 clones, 60% to 85% seen once. The CDR3 length is 19 residues. Unmatched junction bases numbered 14, after V lost 7 bases and J lost 0 bases. From germline, CDR1 is SGHVS and CDR2 FQNEAQ. Sequenced material: lung tumor tissue. The V and J genes are TRBV7-8 and TRBJ2-6; 8 bases agree with TRBD1. The source of this sequence is a human donor with non-small cell lung cancer. CDR3 loop: CASTDPMGQAASGANVLTF. CDR3 in DNA: TGTGCCAGCACCGATCCGATGGGACAGGCTGCCTCTGGGGCCAACGTCCTGACTTTC.